This entry concerns a single TCR beta chain. CD4+ cell separation produced CD45RA+ naive and CD45RA-negative memory subsets. The CDR3 covers 11 residues. V was pared by 6 bases and J by 8 bases, with 10 bases between. CDR1 is MDHEN, CDR2 SYDVKM, per germline. This sample is part of a study of shared clonotypes between healthy human individuals. Measured with immunoSEQ multiplex PCR; TCRdb has only the in-frame clones, and not every one. The sample shows around 1.1 million clones, about 72% of them seen only once. The sequence was collected from a man younger than 35 in good health. Some clones in this sample may be carry-over from other donors' samples. V usage is TRBV28 and J usage is TRBJ1-2; D perhaps matches TRBD1 (5 bases). The source material was memory CD4+ T cells from PBMCs. Subset of the sample: CD45RA-negative fraction. This CDR3 is CASSWGWGYTF. In DNA form, the CDR3 reads TGTGCCAGCAGCTGGGGGTGGGGCTACACCTTC.